The clone carrying this TCR beta chain is identified as medium-sized from frequency. Its antigen is undetermined. This entry comes from a study of T cell clusters in autoimmune cytopenias. One tube held mixed TRB-A and TRB-B primer pools for touch-down PCR. Following a re-call of the multiplex PCR reads, TCRdb has one entry per CDR3 protein and lacks DNA. This sample carries thousands of distinct CDR3 sequences, with over 3% going to the ten biggest clones. Roughly 38,000 genome equivalents of blood DNA were amplified for TRB. Study-wide results and limits: The T cell clusters were defined only in silico, without experimental functional validation. TRB repertoire shifts in secondary cytopenia and chronic lymphocytic leukemia mostly reflected lymphoma, not autoimmunity. Exclusive TRB clusters were approximately 3-fold more numerous in healthy donors than in active autoimmune hepatitis.

CDR3 length: 13 amino acids. Germline values: CDR1 ENHRY, CDR2 SYGVKD. Material: peripheral blood. The V gene is TRBV10-3, the J gene TRBJ1-6; TCRdb designates TRBD1, a call that cannot be tested without DNA. This receptor was taken from a human donor with an autoimmune cytopenia or autoimmune hepatitis (not recorded which). CDR3 sequence: CAITRGDNSPLHF.